This TCR beta chain originates from a study of blood T cell repertoires in COVID-19. Study background: The study drew acute and convalescent COVID-19 samples from the United States, Italy and Spain. Sources were T cells, B-cell-depleted T cells, or PBMCs; the material itself was cDNA or gDNA.

As processed by the authors: Reference gene primer amplification yielded estimated nucleated cell counts. Repertoires were generated with immunoSEQ multiplex PCR, while TCRdb's copy carries only in-frame clones and drops some. V, J and clone size derive from that table, while D and trimming were established from the DNA sequence. The sample lists over 200,000 clones, 88% occurring once. V dropped 5 bases and J dropped 4 bases, with 10 bases sitting between them. Germline V gene sequence: CDR1 LGHDT, CDR2 YNNKEL (reference sequence). The length of the CDR3 is 13 residues. This receptor was obtained from a woman aged 55-69 years with acute or convalescent COVID-19. The sequencing input was peripheral blood. The V gene is TRBV3-1 (or the pseudogene TRBV3-2), the J gene TRBJ2-3; the D is unclear. This CDR3 reads CASSLRSPDTQYF. Here the CDR3 DNA reads TGTGCCAGCAGCTTGAGGAGCCCAGATACGCAGTATTTT.